The 18 T cell receptor beta chains below were found in one sample sequenced in a study of cytomegalovirus exposure and HLA in healthy donors. 13 Jbeta primers and 60 Vbeta primers were used for the PCR. The assay was immunoSEQ multiplex PCR, and TCRdb's table has in-frame clones only and misses some. Seen in this sample are some 52,000 clones; the ten most common clones hold roughly an eighth. The sample taken for sequencing was PBMCs. These receptors came from a woman aged 60-70 years in good health and CMV-seropositive.

The CDR3 DNA reads TGTGCCAGCAGTGATAGCGGGGGCTCCTACAATGAGCAGTTCTTC. Its protein is CASSDSGGSYNEQFF. The chain has TRBV2 and TRBJ2-1; 9 bases align to TRBD2. V gave up 3 bases and J gave up 0 bases; unmatched junction bases: 0. Germline V gene sequence: CDR1 SNHLY, CDR2 FYNNEI. The CDR3 is made up of 15 amino acids.

The J gene is TRBJ2-7, the V gene TRBV25-1, with a possible D match to TRBD1 (6 bases). The V and J ends lost 6 bases and 7 bases respectively, with 13 bases between them. CDR1 and CDR2 from the germline V gene are MGHDK and SYGVNS. The CDR3 is 12 amino acids. The CDR3 bases are TGTGCCAGCAGACAGGGTCTACGGGAGCAGTACTTC. Protein product: CASRQGLREQYF.

V is TRBV6-5 and J is TRBJ1-2; D is uncertain. Per germline, CDR1 MNHEY and CDR2 SVGAGI. The germline V and J ends were trimmed by 4 bases and 1 base, with 13 bases remaining between them. The length of the CDR3 is 15 residues. The CDR3: CASSSRFTDNYGYTF. In DNA form, the CDR3 reads TGTGCCAGCAGTTCCCGTTTCACAGATAACTATGGCTACACCTTC.

The gene calls are TRBV5-1 and TRBJ1-2; tentatively, D is TRBD1 (5 bases). Looked up from germline, CDR1 is SGHRS and CDR2 is YFSETQ. The V end lost 9 bases, the J end lost 8 bases, and 20 bases lay between the germline ends. The CDR3 runs 13 residues. CDR3 nucleotide sequence: TGCGCCACCGGCCCAACAGGAAGTCAGGGCTACACCTTC. Translating it yields CATGPTGSQGYTF.

The genes are TRBV9 and TRBJ2-7, with D perhaps TRBD1 (6 bases). Trimming stripped 2 bases from V and 2 bases from J, with 14 bases between. Germline V gene sequence: CDR1 SGDLS, CDR2 YYNGEE. The CDR3 has 15 residues. CDR3 nucleotide sequence: TGTGCCAGCAGCGTTGGACAGTCTGACGCCTACGAGCAGTACTTC. This codes for CASSVGQSDAYEQYF.

The chain links TRBV6-5 to TRBJ2-5; 12 positions match TRBD1. The CDR3 has 15 amino acids. Germline CDR1 is MNHEY and CDR2 is SVGAGI. After removal of 7 bases from V and 5 bases from J, the junction contained 8 bases not matched to a gene. The CDR3: CASKAGQGAGETQYF. For the CDR3, the DNA is TGTGCCAGCAAAGCGGGACAGGGGGCGGGGGAGACCCAGTACTTC.

The rearrangement joins TRBV10-2 to TRBJ1-2; D may be TRBD1 (6 bases). This CDR3 is 14 amino acids long. Trimming took off 6 bases at V and 3 bases at J, with 14 bases between the two ends. CDR1 and CDR2 from the germline V gene are WSHSY and SAAADI. CDR3 nucleotides: TGCGCCAGCAGCGGTGACAGGCTCTACTATGGCTACACCTTC. Encoded protein: CASSGDRLYYGYTF.

The V call is TRBV6-5, the J call TRBJ1-1, with D perhaps matching TRBD1 (6 bases). CDR1 and CDR2 from the germline V gene are MNHEY and SVGAGI. Trimming left V 2 bases short and J 3 bases short, with 13 bases between. The CDR3 loop spans 15 amino acids. CDR3 in amino acids: CASSYATGLDTEAFF. The DNA of the CDR3 is TGTGCCAGCAGTTACGCGACAGGATTGGACACTGAAGCTTTCTTT.

The chain is built from TRBV5-5 and TRBJ1-3; no reliable D call. Trimming removed 7 bases at V and 4 bases at J, with 15 bases between. The germline gives CDR1 SGHKS, CDR2 YYEKEE (reference sequence). CDR3 length equals 14 residues. The CDR3 loop reads CASDLAAEGNTIYF. CDR3 bases: TGTGCCAGCGACCTGGCCGCGGAAGGAAACACCATATATTTT.

CDR3 bases: TGCGCCAGCAGCCATGGACAGGGGGGATACGAGCAGTACTTC. This codes for CASSHGQGGYEQYF. V gene TRBV4-3 combines with J gene TRBJ2-7; TRBD1 agrees at 10 bases. Germline V lookup: CDR1 LGHNA, CDR2 YSLEER. V gave up 3 bases and J gave up 4 bases; unmatched junction bases: 3. The CDR3 length is 14 residues.

By frequency, this clone is large. The chain combines TRBV27 with TRBJ1-1; D uncertain. CDR3 length: 13 amino acids. The V end lost 4 bases, the J end lost 8 bases, and 14 bases lay between the germline ends. The germline V gene has CDR1 MNHEY and CDR2 SMNVEV (reference sequence). Here the CDR3 DNA reads TGTGCCAGCAGTTATACGGCGGCGGGGGAAGCTTTCTTT. It encodes CASSYTAAGEAFF.

The CDR3 sequence: CASSGRDSSTNEKLFF. In nucleotides, the CDR3 is TGTGCCAGCAGTGGGCGGGACTCATCAACTAATGAAAAACTGTTTTTT. The rearrangement uses TRBV27 and TRBJ1-4; D may be TRBD1 (5 bases). Germline CDR1 and CDR2: MNHEY and SMNVEV (reference sequence). Trimming cost V 5 bases and J 0 bases, with 13 bases left between them. The CDR3 extends over 16 amino acids.

The rearrangement uses TRBV27 and TRBJ1-1; the match to TRBD1 covers 8 bases. Germline CDR1 and CDR2: MNHEY and SMNVEV (reference sequence). Unmatched junction bases numbered 3, after V lost 2 bases and J lost 4 bases. CDR3 length: 14 amino acids. This chain's CDR3 is CASSLGTGGTEAFF. CDR3 DNA sequence: TGTGCCAGCAGTTTAGGGACAGGCGGCACTGAAGCTTTCTTT.

The rearrangement links TRBV6-5 to TRBJ2-5; 7 positions agree with TRBD1. The J call may be incorrect, as the DNA end agrees better with TRBJ2-7. Germline loops: CDR1 MNHEY, CDR2 SVGAGI. The CDR3 extends over 14 amino acids. DNA of the CDR3: TGTGCCAGCAGTGTCCGGGACAGAACCTACGAGCAGTACTTC. It encodes CASSVRDRTYEQYF.

A remark on this clone: The junction departs from the called germline gene at one end, perhaps through a read error. The rearrangement links TRBV5-6 to TRBJ2-3; D unresolved. CDR1 is SGHDT, CDR2 YYEEEE, per germline. CDR3 length: 11 residues. The CDR3 is CASSLTDKQYF. The CDR3 DNA reads TGTGCCAGCAGCCTCACAGATAAGCAGTATTTT.

The chain recombines TRBV18 with TRBJ1-2, with D uncertain. The V and J ends lost 2 bases and 7 bases respectively, with 11 bases between them. In germline, CDR1 is KGHSH, CDR2 LQKENI. The CDR3 is 13 residues long. In DNA form, the CDR3 reads TGTGCCAGCTCACCAGCGGCGCGGGGTGGCTACACCTTC. Its translation is CASSPAARGGYTF.

The V gene is TRBV4-1, the J gene TRBJ2-7; perhaps TRBD1 as D (5 bases). V shed 2 bases and J shed 2 bases, with 16 bases lying between them. This CDR3 contains 16 residues. Germline V CDR1 and CDR2: MGHRA, YSYEKL. The CDR3 DNA is TGCGCCAGCAGCCAACCTCCTTCGGGCAGGGCCTACGAGCAGTACTTC. Translating it yields CASSQPPSGRAYEQYF.

V is TRBV28 and J is TRBJ2-3, with D tentatively TRBD2 (6 bases). Per germline, CDR1 MDHEN and CDR2 SYDVKM. There are 14 residues in the CDR3. The V and J ends lost 5 bases and 0 bases respectively, with 9 bases between them. The CDR3 DNA follows: TGTGCCAGCAGTATCCGGGGGAGCACAGATACGCAGTATTTT. It specifies CASSIRGSTDTQYF.